The sequence of this T cell receptor (beta chain) was determined in a study of T cells in tuberculosis. The germline gives CDR1 MNHNY, CDR2 SVGAGI (reference sequence). The CDR3 runs 15 residues. V lost 6 bases, J lost 2 bases, and 9 bases stayed unmatched. After thawing and overnight rest, PBMC were stained with GMM-loaded CD1B tetramer, viability dye and anti-CD3 for sorting. The lipid loaded on the CD1B tetramers was C32 glucose monomycolate from Rhodococcus equi. Approximately 94,000 tetramer-negative cells were sorted from each donor. Sequencing used immunoSEQ multiplex PCR; TCRdb keeps in-frame clones, though not all of them. The sample has 55,000 to 65,000 clones, approximately 81% seen once; the top ten hold 9.5% to 15%. Study-level points and caveats: The stringent gate may have excluded weak CD1B-GMM tetramer binders.

The source of this sequence is an adult woman with latent tuberculosis. Sequencing was performed on CD1b-GMM tetramer-negative cells sorted from PBMCs. The chain links TRBV6-6 to TRBJ2-5; 7 bases are shared with TRBD1. The CDR3 region has the DNA TGTGCCAGCAGCCCGGACAGGTCCCTGCAAGAGACCCAGTACTTC. Its translation is CASSPDRSLQETQYF.